This TCR beta chain is from a study of cytomegalovirus exposure and HLA in healthy donors. Findings of the study overall: Testing in vitro showed a few CMV-associated chains specific for CMV antigens.

Germline CDR1 SGHTA, CDR2 FQGNSA. This CDR3 is built from 14 residues. Trimming at V came to 5 bases and at J to 2 bases, leaving 5 bases not matched to a gene. The PCR had 60 Vbeta and 13 Jbeta primers. Some clones are missing from TCRdb's copy, which holds only in-frame ones; the method was immunoSEQ multiplex PCR. The sample has 150,000 to 200,000 clones, 81% seen once. Worth noting for this clone: Its antigen is not identified.

The donors, nominally healthy at sampling, likely had unrecorded immune exposures. The rearrangement links TRBV7-2 to TRBJ1-2, with TRBD1 matching 7 bases. The receptor comes from a man between 18 and 35 years old in good health and CMV-seronegative. The material sequenced was PBMCs. The CDR3 is CASSQDRANYGYTF. The CDR3 region has the DNA TGTGCCAGCAGCCAAGACAGGGCCAACTATGGCTACACCTTC.